This TCR beta chain stems from a study of shared clonotypes between healthy human individuals. Repertoires were generated with immunoSEQ multiplex PCR, while TCRdb's copy carries only in-frame clones and drops some. The sample includes over 1.5 million clones, 95% to 99% of them seen just once. The CDR3 runs 14 residues. Germline V CDR1 and CDR2: SGDLS, YYNGEE. The V end was cut by 4 bases, the J end by 8 bases, with 16 bases between. The chain carries TRBV9 and TRBJ1-3; no reliable D call. The sequenced material came from naive CD4+ T cells sorted from blood. Regarding subset: CD45RA+ positively selected. This clonotype was obtained from a man aged 30 to 45 in good health. CDR3: CASSNHPEAHTIYF. The CDR3 DNA sequence: TGTGCCAGCAGCAACCACCCGGAGGCTCACACCATATATTTT.